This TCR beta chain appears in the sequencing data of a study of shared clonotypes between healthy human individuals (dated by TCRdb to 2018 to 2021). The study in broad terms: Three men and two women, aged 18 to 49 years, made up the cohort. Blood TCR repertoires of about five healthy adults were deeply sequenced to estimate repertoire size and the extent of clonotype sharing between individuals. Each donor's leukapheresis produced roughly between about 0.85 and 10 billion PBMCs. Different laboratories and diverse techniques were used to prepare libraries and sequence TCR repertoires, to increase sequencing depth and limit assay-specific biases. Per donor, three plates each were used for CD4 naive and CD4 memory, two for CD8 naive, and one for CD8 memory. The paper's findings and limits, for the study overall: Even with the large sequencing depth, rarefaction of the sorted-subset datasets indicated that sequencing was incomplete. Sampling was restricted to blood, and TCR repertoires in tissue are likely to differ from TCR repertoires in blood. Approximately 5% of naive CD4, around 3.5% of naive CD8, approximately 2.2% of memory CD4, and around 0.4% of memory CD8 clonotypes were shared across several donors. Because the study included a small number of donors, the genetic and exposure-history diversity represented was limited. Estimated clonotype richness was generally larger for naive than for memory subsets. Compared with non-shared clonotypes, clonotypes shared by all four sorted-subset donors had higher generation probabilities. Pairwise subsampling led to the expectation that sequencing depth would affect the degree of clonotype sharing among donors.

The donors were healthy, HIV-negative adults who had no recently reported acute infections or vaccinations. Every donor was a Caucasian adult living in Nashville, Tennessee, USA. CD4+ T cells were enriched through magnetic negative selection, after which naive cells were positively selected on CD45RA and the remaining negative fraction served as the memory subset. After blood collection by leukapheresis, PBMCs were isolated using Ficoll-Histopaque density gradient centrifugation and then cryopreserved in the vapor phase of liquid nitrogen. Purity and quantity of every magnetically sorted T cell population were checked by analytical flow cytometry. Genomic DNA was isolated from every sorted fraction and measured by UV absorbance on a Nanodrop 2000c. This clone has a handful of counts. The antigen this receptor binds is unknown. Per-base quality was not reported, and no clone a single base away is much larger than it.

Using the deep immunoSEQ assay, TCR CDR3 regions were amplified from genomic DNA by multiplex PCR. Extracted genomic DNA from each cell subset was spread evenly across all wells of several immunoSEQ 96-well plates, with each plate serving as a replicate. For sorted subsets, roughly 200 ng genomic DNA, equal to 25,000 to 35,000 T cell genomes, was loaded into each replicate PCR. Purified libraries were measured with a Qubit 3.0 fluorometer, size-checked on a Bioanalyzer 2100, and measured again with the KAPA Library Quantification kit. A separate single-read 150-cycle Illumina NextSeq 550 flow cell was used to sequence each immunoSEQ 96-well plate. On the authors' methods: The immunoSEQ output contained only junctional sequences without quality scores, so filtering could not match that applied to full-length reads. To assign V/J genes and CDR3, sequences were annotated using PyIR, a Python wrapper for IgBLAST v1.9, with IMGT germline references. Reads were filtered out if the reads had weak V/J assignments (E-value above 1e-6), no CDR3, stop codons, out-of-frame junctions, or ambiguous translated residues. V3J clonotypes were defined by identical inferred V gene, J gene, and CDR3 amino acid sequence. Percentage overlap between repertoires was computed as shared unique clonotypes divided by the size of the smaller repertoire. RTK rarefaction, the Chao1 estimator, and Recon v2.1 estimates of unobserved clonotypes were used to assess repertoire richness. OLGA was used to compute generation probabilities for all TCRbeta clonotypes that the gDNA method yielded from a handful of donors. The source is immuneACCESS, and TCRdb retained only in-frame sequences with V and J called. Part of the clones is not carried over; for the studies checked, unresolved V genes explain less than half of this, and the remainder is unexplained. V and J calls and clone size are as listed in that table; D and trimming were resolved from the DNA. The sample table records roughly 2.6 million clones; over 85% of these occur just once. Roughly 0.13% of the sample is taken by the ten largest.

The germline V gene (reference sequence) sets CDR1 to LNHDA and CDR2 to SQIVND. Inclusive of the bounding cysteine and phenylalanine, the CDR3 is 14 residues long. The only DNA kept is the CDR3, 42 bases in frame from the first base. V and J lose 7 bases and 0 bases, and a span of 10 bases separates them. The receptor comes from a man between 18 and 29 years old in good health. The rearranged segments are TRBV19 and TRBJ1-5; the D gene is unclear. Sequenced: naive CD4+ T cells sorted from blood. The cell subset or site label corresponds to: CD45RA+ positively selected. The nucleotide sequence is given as TGTGCCAGTACCTCGCCAGATAGCAATCAGCCCCAGCATTTT. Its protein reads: CASTSPDSNQPQHF.